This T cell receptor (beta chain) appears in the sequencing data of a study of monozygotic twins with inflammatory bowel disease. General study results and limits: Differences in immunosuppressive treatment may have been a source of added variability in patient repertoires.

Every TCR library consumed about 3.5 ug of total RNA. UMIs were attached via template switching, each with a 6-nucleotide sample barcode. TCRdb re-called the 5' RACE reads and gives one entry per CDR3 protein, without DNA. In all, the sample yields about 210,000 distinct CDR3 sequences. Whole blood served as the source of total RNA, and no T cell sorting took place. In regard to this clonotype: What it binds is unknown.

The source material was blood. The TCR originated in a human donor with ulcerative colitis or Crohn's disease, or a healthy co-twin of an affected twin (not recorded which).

This chain's CDR3 is CASSVENRRTDTQYF. V and J are TRBV9 and TRBJ2-3. CDR1 and CDR2 (germline): SGDLS, YYNGEE. This CDR3 has 15 amino acids.